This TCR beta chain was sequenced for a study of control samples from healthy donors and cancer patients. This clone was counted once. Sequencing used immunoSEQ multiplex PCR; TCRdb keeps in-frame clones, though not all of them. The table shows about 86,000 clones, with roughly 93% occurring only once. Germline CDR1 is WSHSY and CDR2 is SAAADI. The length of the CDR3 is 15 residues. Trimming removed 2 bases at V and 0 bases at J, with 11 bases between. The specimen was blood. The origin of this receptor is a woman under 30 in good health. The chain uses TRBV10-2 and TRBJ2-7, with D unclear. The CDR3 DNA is TGCGCCAGCAGTGAGCGCGAGTGGAACTCCTACGAGCAGTACTTC. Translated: CASSEREWNSYEQYF.